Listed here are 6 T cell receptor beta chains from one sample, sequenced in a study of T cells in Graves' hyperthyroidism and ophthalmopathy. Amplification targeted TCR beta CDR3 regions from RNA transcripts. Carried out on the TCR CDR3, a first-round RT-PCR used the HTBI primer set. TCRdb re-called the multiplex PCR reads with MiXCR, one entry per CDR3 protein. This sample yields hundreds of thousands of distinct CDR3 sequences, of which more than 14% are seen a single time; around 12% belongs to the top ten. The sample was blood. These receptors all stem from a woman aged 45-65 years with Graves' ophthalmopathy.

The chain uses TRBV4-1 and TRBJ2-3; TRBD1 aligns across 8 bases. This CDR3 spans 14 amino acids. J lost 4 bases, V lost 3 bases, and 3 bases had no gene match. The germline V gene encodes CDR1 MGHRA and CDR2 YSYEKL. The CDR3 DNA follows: TGCGCCAGCAGCCACCGGACAGGGTCAGATACGCAGTATTTT. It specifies CASSHRTGSDTQYF.

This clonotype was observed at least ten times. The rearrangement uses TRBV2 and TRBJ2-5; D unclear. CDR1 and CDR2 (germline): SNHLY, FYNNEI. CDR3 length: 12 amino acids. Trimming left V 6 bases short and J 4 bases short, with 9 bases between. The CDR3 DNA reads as TGTGCCAGCAGACGCAGTCTAGAGACCCAGTACTTC. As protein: CASRRSLETQYF. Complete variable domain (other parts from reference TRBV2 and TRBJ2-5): EPEVTQTPSHQVTQMGQEVILRCVPISNHLYFYWYRQILGQKVEFLVSFYNNEISEKSEIFDDQFSVERPDGSNFTLKIRSTKLEDSAMYFCASRRSLETQYFGPGTRLLVL.

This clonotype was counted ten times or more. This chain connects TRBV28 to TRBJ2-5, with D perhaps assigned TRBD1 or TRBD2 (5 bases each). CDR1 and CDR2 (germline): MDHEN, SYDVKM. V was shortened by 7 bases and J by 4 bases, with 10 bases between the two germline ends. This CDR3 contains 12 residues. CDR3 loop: CASNQGPETQYF. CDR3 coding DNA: TGTGCCAGCAACCAGGGACCAGAGACCCAGTACTTC. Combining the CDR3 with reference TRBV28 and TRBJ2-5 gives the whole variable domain DVKVTQSSRYLVKRTGEKVFLECVQDMDHENMFWYRQDPGLGLRLIYFSYDVKMKEKGDIPEGYSVSREKKERFSLILESASTNQTSMYLCASNQGPETQYFGPGTRLLVL.

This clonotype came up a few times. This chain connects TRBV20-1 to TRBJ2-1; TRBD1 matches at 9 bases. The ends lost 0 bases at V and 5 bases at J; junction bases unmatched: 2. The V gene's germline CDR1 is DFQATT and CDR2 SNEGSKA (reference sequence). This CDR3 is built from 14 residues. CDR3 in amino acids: CSAREGTGNNEQFF. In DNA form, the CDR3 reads TGCAGTGCTAGAGAGGGGACAGGGAACAATGAGCAGTTCTTC.

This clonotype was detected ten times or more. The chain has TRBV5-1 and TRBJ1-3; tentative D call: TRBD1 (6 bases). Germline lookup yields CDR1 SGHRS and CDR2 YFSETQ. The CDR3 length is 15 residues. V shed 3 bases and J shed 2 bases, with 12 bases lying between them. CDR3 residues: CASSSQGFAGNTIYF. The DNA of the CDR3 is TGCGCCAGCAGCTCACAGGGTTTTGCTGGAAACACCATATATTTT.

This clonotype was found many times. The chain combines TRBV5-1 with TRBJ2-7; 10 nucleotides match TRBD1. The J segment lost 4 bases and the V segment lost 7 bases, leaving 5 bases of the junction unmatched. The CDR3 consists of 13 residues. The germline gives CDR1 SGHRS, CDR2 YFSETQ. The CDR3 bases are TGCGCCAGCTCCGGGACAGGGGTTTACGAGCAGTACTTC. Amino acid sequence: CASSGTGVYEQYF. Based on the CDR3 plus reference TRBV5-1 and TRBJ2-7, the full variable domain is KAGVTQTPRYLIKTRGQQVTLSCSPISGHRSVSWYQQTPGQGLQFLFEYFSETQRNKGNFPGRFSGRQFSNSRSEMNVSTLELGDSALYLCASSGTGVYEQYFGPGTRLTVT.